These 25 T cell receptor beta chains were sequenced from one sample in a study of beta chain features in type 1 diabetes. Expressed TCRB transcripts were sequenced because the isolated RNA had all been reverse transcribed beforehand. The method was immunoSEQ multiplex PCR; TCRdb's version includes in-frame clones alone and lacks a portion of them. The sample contains roughly 150,000 clones, just over 9% of which appear only once. The sequenced sample consisted of central memory CD4+ T cells from blood. Source of these receptors: a woman aged 18 to 35 in good health.

This clone was detected a few times. The chain joins TRBV6-1 to TRBJ2-3; TRBD2 matches 9 bases. Trimming at V came to 4 bases and at J to 7 bases, leaving 18 bases not matched to a gene. Germline CDR1 is MNHNS and CDR2 is SASEGT. CDR3 length: 18 residues. CDR3 amino acids: CASSGRGRKREDPHTQYF. Written as DNA, the CDR3 is TGTGCCAGCAGTGGAAGGGGCAGGAAGCGGGAGGACCCACATACGCAGTATTTT.

CDR3 sequence: CASSLEPADTQYF. In DNA, the CDR3 is TGTGCCAGTAGTCTGGAGCCCGCCGATACGCAGTATTTT. The chain joins TRBV19 to TRBJ2-3; D uncertain. Per the germline V gene, CDR1 is LNHDA and CDR2 is SQIVND (reference sequence). V gave up 5 bases and J gave up 6 bases, with 12 bases separating them. This CDR3 comprises 13 residues.

This clone has just one count. The chain employs TRBV7-2 and TRBJ1-5, with 7 bases fitting TRBD1. CDR1 and CDR2 from the germline V gene are SGHTA and FQGNSA. V lost 5 bases, J lost 7 bases, and 5 bases stayed unmatched. The CDR3 loop spans 13 amino acids. CDR3 amino acids: CASSRDRVQPQHF. The CDR3 DNA follows: TGTGCCAGCAGCCGAGACAGGGTCCAGCCCCAGCATTTT. Full variable domain (rest looked up from reference TRBV7-2 and TRBJ1-5): GAGVSQSPSNKVTEKGKDVELRCDPISGHTALYWYRQSLGQGLEFLIYFQGNSAPDKSGLPSDRFSAERTGGSVSTLTIQRTQQEDSAVYLCASSRDRVQPQHFGDGTRLSIL.

This clone showed up just a few times. This chain uses TRBV4-1 with TRBJ2-3; D is unresolved. The CDR3 totals 16 residues. Between the trimmed V and J ends, which lost 0 bases and 1 base, there was a span of 11 bases. CDR1 is MGHRA and CDR2 is YSYEKL in the germline V gene. CDR3 in DNA: TGCGCCAGCAGCCAAGATATCACAGAGCGCACAGATACGCAGTATTTT. Residues: CASSQDITERTDTQYF.

The gene calls are TRBV14 and TRBJ2-3, with 10 bases identical to TRBD2. Germline CDR1 reads SGHDN; CDR2 reads FVKESK. There are 16 residues in the CDR3. The trim removed 5 bases at V and 2 bases at J, leaving 7 bases unmatched. CDR3 region: CASSSGLAVTTDTQYF. The CDR3 DNA is TGTGCCAGCAGCTCAGGACTAGCGGTAACCACAGATACGCAGTATTTT.

This clone showed up just a few times. The V and J genes are TRBV7-9 and TRBJ1-3; TRBD1 matches 8 bases. Germline V gene sequence: CDR1 SEHNR, CDR2 FQNEAQ (reference sequence). The CDR3 consists of 16 residues. V shed 6 bases and J 0 bases; nucleotides not matched to a gene: 7. The CDR3 protein is CASSQGAPFSGNTIYF. In nucleotides, the CDR3 is TGTGCCAGCAGTCAGGGGGCCCCGTTCTCTGGAAACACCATATATTTT.

This clone was seen only a few times. This rearrangement joins TRBV28 to TRBJ1-5; D unresolved. The CDR3 length is 12 residues. The germline gives CDR1 MDHEN, CDR2 SYDVKM. V was trimmed by 4 bases and J by 3 bases, leaving 4 bases between them. The CDR3 DNA reads as TGTGCCAGCAGTTCAAACAATCAGCCCCAGCATTTT. Amino acids: CASSSNNQPQHF.

The rearrangement uses TRBV7-9 and TRBJ2-3; 7 bases line up with TRBD1. V gave up 4 bases and J gave up 2 bases; unmatched junction bases: 3. The CDR3 contains 14 residues. Germline V gene data show CDR1 as SEHNR and CDR2 as FQNEAQ (reference sequence). CDR3 nucleotides: TGTGCCAGCAGCTGGGGACAGTCCACAGATACGCAGTATTTT. Translating gives CASSWGQSTDTQYF.

The J gene is TRBJ1-1, the V gene TRBV6-1; D might be TRBD1 (5 bases). Germline V gives CDR1 MNHNS, CDR2 SASEGT. Between the trimmed V and J ends, which lost 2 bases and 6 bases, there was a span of 10 bases. The CDR3 runs to 13 residues. The chain's CDR3 is CASSESGFPEAFF. The CDR3 coding sequence is TGTGCCAGCAGTGAATCAGGGTTCCCTGAAGCTTTCTTT.

The chain employs TRBV4-3 and TRBJ2-3; no clear D gene. The CDR3 has 14 residues. Trimming left V 0 bases short and J 2 bases short, with 6 bases between. Per germline, CDR1 LGHNA and CDR2 YSLEER. The CDR3 region has the DNA TGCGCCAGCAGCCAAGACACTATCACAGATACGCAGTATTTT. Residues: CASSQDTITDTQYF.

The chain joins TRBV7-2 to TRBJ2-1; unclear D gene. Per the germline V gene, CDR1 is SGHTA and CDR2 is FQGNSA. Trimming removed 2 bases from V and 7 bases from J, with 15 bases in between. The CDR3 has 15 amino acids. The CDR3 protein is CASSLYDPARNEQFF. In nucleotides, the CDR3 is TGTGCCAGCAGCTTATACGACCCAGCGAGAAATGAGCAGTTCTTC.

The chain combines TRBV11-2 with TRBJ2-3, with D uncertain. The V end was cut by 1 base, the J end by 4 bases, with 9 bases between. This CDR3 has 14 residues. The germline V gene encodes CDR1 SGHAT and CDR2 FQNNGV. The CDR3 bases are TGTGCCAGCAGCTTAGTCCTAGGATCAGATACGCAGTATTTT. It codes for CASSLVLGSDTQYF.

A few counts support this clone. This chain uses TRBV5-4 with TRBJ2-1; weak D call: TRBD2 (6 bases). V was clipped by 5 bases and J by 0 bases, with 15 bases between them. CDR1 is SGHNT and CDR2 is YYREEE in the germline V gene (reference sequence). This CDR3 contains 16 residues. In nucleotides, the CDR3 is TGTGCCAGCAGTCATGCGGGATCTCGCTCCTACAATGAGCAGTTCTTC. Translated: CASSHAGSRSYNEQFF. Complete variable domain (other parts from reference TRBV5-4 and TRBJ2-1): ETGVTQSPTHLIKTRGQQVTLRCSSQSGHNTVSWYQQALGQGPQFIFQYYREEENGRGNFPPRFSGLQFPNYSSELNVNALELDDSALYLCASSHAGSRSYNEQFFGPGTRLTVL.

The gene calls are TRBV7-9 and TRBJ1-1, with 8 bases aligning to TRBD1. The germline CDR1 and CDR2 sequences are SEHNR and FQNEAQ (reference sequence). CDR3 size: 17 residues. The V and J ends lost 9 bases and 0 bases, in that order; junction bases with no gene match: 15. The CDR3 nucleotides read TGTGCCAGTTTGACAGGGGCCGCTTCCACCATGAACACTGAAGCTTTCTTT. Protein product: CASLTGAASTMNTEAFF.

This clone turned up a few times. The genes are TRBV5-1 and TRBJ2-7; D remains ambiguous. The CDR3 is made up of 13 amino acids. In germline, CDR1 is SGHRS, CDR2 YFSETQ. V was trimmed by 0 bases and J by 5 bases, leaving 9 bases between them. CDR3 in amino acids: CASSLEQLDEQYF. In DNA, the CDR3 is TGCGCCAGCAGCTTGGAACAGCTCGACGAGCAGTACTTC.

The rearrangement joins TRBV5-1 to TRBJ2-7, with 9 bases matching TRBD1. CDR3 length: 14 amino acids. V shed 1 base and J 6 bases; nucleotides not matched to a gene: 5. CDR1 SGHRS and CDR2 YFSETQ come from the germline V gene. Written as DNA, the CDR3 is TGCGCCAGCAGCTTGACAGGGGGCCGGAGCGAGCAGTACTTC. As protein: CASSLTGGRSEQYF.

The chain uses TRBV11-2 and TRBJ2-1, with a possible D match to TRBD2 (5 bases). This CDR3 is 17 amino acids long. Germline V lookup: CDR1 SGHAT, CDR2 FQNNGV. V was trimmed by 7 bases and J by 0 bases, leaving 19 bases between them. CDR3 sequence: CASTQPGRVPSYNEQFF. The CDR3 region has the DNA TGTGCCAGCACCCAACCGGGAAGGGTTCCCTCCTACAATGAGCAGTTCTTC.

DNA for the CDR3: TGCAGTGCCTTAACCGGGAACATTCAGTACTTC. This encodes CSALTGNIQYF. The rearrangement links TRBV20-1 to TRBJ2-4, with D unclear. V was trimmed by 6 bases and J by 7 bases, leaving 10 bases between them. The germline V gene has CDR1 DFQATT and CDR2 SNEGSKA (reference sequence). The CDR3 totals 11 residues.

This clone was found a few times. The chain uses TRBV5-1 and TRBJ1-1; D uncertain. Trimming left V 0 bases short and J 2 bases short, with 11 bases between. There are 15 residues in the CDR3. Looked up from germline, CDR1 is SGHRS and CDR2 is YFSETQ. The CDR3 coding sequence is TGCGCCAGCAGCTTGGTAGGCAGGCTTAACACTGAAGCTTTCTTT. Protein sequence: CASSLVGRLNTEAFF.

This chain links TRBV5-1 with TRBJ1-2; 7 bases line up with TRBD1. The V gene end was trimmed by 4 bases and the J gene end by 3 bases; junction bases not matched to a gene: 9. The germline gives CDR1 SGHRS, CDR2 YFSETQ. The CDR3 runs to 15 residues. For the CDR3, the DNA is TGCGCCAGCAGCACCGCGTCCGGGACAGACTATGGCTACACCTTC. This sequence encodes CASSTASGTDYGYTF.

This clone was counted between two and nine times. The chain couples TRBV2 to TRBJ2-1; 14 positions agree with TRBD2. From germline, CDR1 is SNHLY and CDR2 FYNNEI. V lost 4 bases and J lost 9; bases outside the gene matches: 5. CDR3 length equals 15 residues. In DNA form, the CDR3 reads TGTGCCAGCAGTGGGACTAGCGGGAGGCGGGGTGAGCAGTTCTTC. Translating gives CASSGTSGRRGEQFF.

This clone was counted a few times. The chain has TRBV29-1 and TRBJ1-2; D gene ambiguous. CDR3 size: 13 residues. Germline V lookup: CDR1 SQVTM, CDR2 ANQGSEA. Deletions cut 0 bases from V and 7 bases from J, with 12 bases between. The CDR3 DNA is TGCAGCGTTGAAGATCGTGATTTGGCTGGCTACACCTTC. It encodes CSVEDRDLAGYTF.

This clone was counted a few times. The J gene is TRBJ2-1, the V gene TRBV6-5, with 8 nucleotides matching TRBD2. Germline values: CDR1 MNHEY, CDR2 SVGAGI. Trimming took 11 bases from V and 5 from J; bases not matched to a gene: 11. The CDR3 totals 14 residues. In nucleotides, the CDR3 is TGTGCCGCCCAGGCGGGAGGTGGGAACAATGAGCAGTTCTTC. Encoded protein: CAAQAGGGNNEQFF.

The chain has TRBV18 and TRBJ2-3, with TRBD2 matching 11 bases. After removal of 3 bases from V and 6 bases from J, the junction contained 11 bases not matched to a gene. The CDR3 covers 17 residues. CDR1 and CDR2 from the germline V gene are KGHSH and LQKENI. The CDR3 DNA reads TGTGCCAGCTCACCTACCGAGGAACTAGCGGGGGTTGATACGCAGTATTTT. Translated: CASSPTEELAGVDTQYF.

There are a few counts of this clone. V usage is TRBV19 and J usage is TRBJ2-1; no clear D gene. V lost 3 bases and J 7 bases, leaving 10 bases between the germline ends. The length of the CDR3 is 13 residues. The germline CDR1 and CDR2 sequences are LNHDA and SQIVND (reference sequence). The CDR3 region has the DNA TGTGCCAGTAGTATCCAGCGTCAAAATGAGCAGTTCTTC. It is translated as CASSIQRQNEQFF.